This TCR beta chain stems from a study of Ad26.COV2.S vaccination and SARS-CoV-2 variants. Findings of the study overall: The TCR breadth and depth analyses may have understated or missed part of the total T cell responses. Spike-specific responses of CD8+ and CD4+ T cells were reported to display substantial breadth after vaccination.

In regard to this clone: Its antigen remains unidentified.

Trimming removed 1 base from V and 3 bases from J; junction bases left unmatched: 12. CDR3 length: 17 residues. The germline gives CDR1 MGHRA, CDR2 YSYEKL. The method was immunoSEQ multiplex PCR; TCRdb's version includes in-frame clones alone and lacks a portion of them. This table holds just over 350,000 clones, 92% found once. The rearrangement joins TRBV4-1 to TRBJ2-7, with 7 bases aligning to TRBD1. The material was peripheral blood, obtained after recovery from COVID-19. The sequence was obtained from a human donor who had recovered from COVID-19. CDR3: CASSQGAGGVLGYEQYF. CDR3 DNA: TGCGCCAGCAGCCAAGGGGCAGGGGGAGTATTAGGCTACGAGCAGTACTTC.